This TCR beta chain was identified during a study of cytomegalovirus exposure and HLA in healthy donors. Whole-study results and caveats: The only immune exposure information that was available was CMV serostatus.

Turning to this clone: What it binds is not known.

V gave up 4 bases and J gave up 4 bases, with 10 bases separating them. The CDR3 has 13 amino acids. Germline V gene lookup returns CDR1 MNHEY and CDR2 SVGAGI. A multiplex PCR was run with 60 Vbeta primers and 13 Jbeta primers. TCRdb's copy holds only in-frame clones and misses some; the assay was immunoSEQ multiplex PCR. This repertoire includes roughly 80,000 clones. The clonotype comes from a man aged 45-65 years in good health and CMV-seronegative. The sequenced sample was PBMCs. J is TRBJ1-1 and V is TRBV6-5; D perhaps matches TRBD1 (6 bases). The CDR3: CASSLGGATEAFF. The CDR3 DNA follows: TGTGCCAGCAGTTTAGGGGGGGCCACTGAAGCTTTCTTT.